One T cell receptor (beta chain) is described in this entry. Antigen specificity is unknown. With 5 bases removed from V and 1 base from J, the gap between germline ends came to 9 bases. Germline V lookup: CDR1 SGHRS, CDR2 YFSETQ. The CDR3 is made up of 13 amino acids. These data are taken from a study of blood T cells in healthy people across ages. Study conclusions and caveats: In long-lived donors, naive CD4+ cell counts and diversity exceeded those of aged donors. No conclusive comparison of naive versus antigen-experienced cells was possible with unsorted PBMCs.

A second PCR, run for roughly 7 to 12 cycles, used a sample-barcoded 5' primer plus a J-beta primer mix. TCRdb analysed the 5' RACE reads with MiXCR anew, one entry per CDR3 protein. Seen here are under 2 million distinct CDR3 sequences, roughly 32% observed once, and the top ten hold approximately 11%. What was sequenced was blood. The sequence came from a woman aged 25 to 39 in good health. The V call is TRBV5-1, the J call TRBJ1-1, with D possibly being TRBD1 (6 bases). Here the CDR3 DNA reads TGCGCCAGCAGACAGGGAACGAACACTGAAGCTTTCTTT. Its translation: CASRQGTNTEAFF.